The 3 T cell receptor beta chains in this list originate from one sample, sequenced in a study of PD-1 blockade in classical Hodgkin lymphoma. Every patient experienced relapse after autologous stem cell transplantation, and brentuximab vedotin exposure varied. Applied to thawed PBMCs, magnetic negative selection was the method used to isolate CD8+ T cells. Some clones are missing from TCRdb's copy, which holds only in-frame ones; the method was immunoSEQ multiplex PCR. The table has around 5,000 clones, 77% seen once. The source was CD8+ T cells from blood, collected at baseline. The receptors originated from a human donor with classical Hodgkin lymphoma.

The chain uses TRBV21-1 and TRBJ2-4. TRBV21-1 is a pseudogene locus. The CDR3 is 16 residues long. The CDR3 sequence is CASSSGLQQRKNIQYF. Written as DNA, the CDR3 is TGTGCCAGCAGTTCGGGGCTACAGCAAAGAAAAAACATTCAGTACTTC.

This chain connects TRBV5-6 to TRBJ2-1, with unresolved D. Trimming left V 2 bases short and J 6 bases short, with 12 bases between. This CDR3 contains 14 residues. Looked up from germline, CDR1 is SGHDT and CDR2 is YYEEEE. The CDR3 coding sequence is TGTGCCAGCAGCTTCAGGTTTGTAAGCAATGAGCAGTTCTTC. Protein product: CASSFRFVSNEQFF.

CDR3 protein: CASSLDRWGNQPQHF. CDR3 nucleotides: TGTGCCAGCAGCTTAGACAGGTGGGGCAATCAGCCCCAGCATTTT. This chain uses TRBV7-2 with TRBJ1-5; a possible D gene is TRBD1 (5 bases). Deletions cut 1 base from V and 2 bases from J, with 9 bases between. The CDR3 extends over 15 amino acids. Per the germline V gene, CDR1 is SGHTA and CDR2 is FQGNSA.